This paragraph reports one T cell receptor (beta chain). Its specificity is unknown. This entry belongs to a study of OX40 agonist ivuxolimab in advanced cancers. Whole-study context: Intravenous ivuxolimab at 0.01 to 10 mg/kg was given to patients every 2 weeks.

Whole-study results and caveats: The average count of expanded clones was higher among CD8+ T cells than among CD4+. By week 6 at 0.1 to 3.0 mg/kg, blood CD4+ and CD8+ T cells had expanded clonally.

Libraries were prepared by immunoSEQ multiplex PCR; TCRdb keeps only in-frame clonotypes and omits some of them. The table lists over 150,000 clones, 94% of them singletons. This CDR3 has 18 amino acids. Germline assignment: CDR1 KGHSH and CDR2 LQKENI. Trimming removed 3 bases at V and 0 bases at J, with 19 bases between. The clonotype was recovered from an adult with an advanced solid tumor such as melanoma, head and neck, liver or kidney cancer. The sample here was CD4+ or CD8+ T cells sorted from blood, taken in a trial of the OX40 agonist ivuxolimab. The chain uses TRBV18 and TRBJ2-3; tentatively, D is TRBD1 (6 bases). DNA for the CDR3: TGTGCCAGCTCACCGGTCCCTGGGAACAGGGCCAGCACAGATACGCAGTATTTT. Its protein is CASSPVPGNRASTDTQYF.